This T cell receptor (beta chain) was captured by sequencing in a study of shared clonotypes between healthy human individuals. Repertoires were generated with immunoSEQ multiplex PCR, while TCRdb's copy carries only in-frame clones and drops some. The sample carries fewer than 700,000 clones, approximately 95% recorded once. In the naive CD8 group, cells lacked CD45RO and were positively selected for CCR7, so terminally differentiated effector memory CD45RA+ cells were left out. Germline CDR1 MNHEY, CDR2 SVGAGI. The CDR3 length is 15 residues. With 8 bases removed from V and 0 bases from J, the gap between germline ends came to 15 bases.

This chain links TRBV6-5 with TRBJ2-3, with D maybe TRBD1 (5 bases). The receptor was derived from a woman in her 30s in good health. Sequenced material: naive CD8+ T cells sorted from blood. CDR3 protein: CASSPQGISTDTQYF. The CDR3 DNA is TGTGCCAGCTCCCCCCAGGGAATTAGCACAGATACGCAGTATTTT.